This record looks at one T cell receptor beta chain sequence and its context. Its antigen is currently unknown. PCR amplification relied on 60 Vbeta primers (plus 13 Jbeta primers). The method was immunoSEQ multiplex PCR; TCRdb's version includes in-frame clones alone and lacks a portion of them. The profile covers under 150,000 clones, with about four fifths appearing a single time and around 0.7% taken by the ten largest. The sample belongs to a study of cytomegalovirus exposure and HLA in healthy donors. Overall study findings and caveats: Researchers reported in a later analysis that a missense DCLRE1C variant was tied to TCR beta V- and J-gene trimming. A list of more than 150 TCR beta chains associated with cytomegalovirus was given.

The CDR3 consists of 14 residues. Germline CDR1 MNHEY, CDR2 SMNVEV (reference sequence). V lost 6 bases to trimming and J lost 1 base, with 12 bases between them. This receptor was identified in a man younger than 35 in good health and CMV-seronegative. The rearrangement joins TRBV27 to TRBJ1-1, with a tentative D call TRBD1 (6 bases). The sequencing sample was made of PBMCs. The CDR3, as DNA: TGTGCCAGCAGCCCGGGACACGCGAACACTGAAGCTTTCTTT. Encoded protein: CASSPGHANTEAFF.